Reported below is one TCR beta chain. The antigen it recognizes is unknown. No base quality information exists; no much larger clone differs at one position. Other nucleotide sequences from this sample produce the same CDR3. Donors were healthy HIV-negative adults with no recently reported acute infections or vaccinations. Every donor was a Caucasian adult living in Nashville, Tennessee, USA. CD4+ T cells were enriched by magnetic negative selection; naive cells were then positively selected on CD45RA, and the negative fraction formed the memory subset. After blood collection by leukapheresis, PBMCs were isolated using Ficoll-Histopaque density gradient centrifugation and then cryopreserved in the vapor phase of liquid nitrogen. Analytical flow cytometry was used to check the purity and quantity of each magnetically sorted T cell population. From each sorted fraction, genomic DNA was isolated and quantified by UV absorbance on a Nanodrop 2000c.

The data derive from a study of shared clonotypes between healthy human individuals (dated by TCRdb to 2020 to 2022). The study in broad terms: A few men and a couple of women, aged 18 to 49 years, made up the cohort. For each donor, CD4 naive and CD4 memory were each given three plates, CD8 naive was given two plates, and CD8 memory was given one plate. Blood TCR repertoires of roughly five healthy adults were deeply sequenced to estimate repertoire size and the extent of clonotype sharing between individuals. To increase sequencing depth and limit assay-specific biases, TCR repertoire library preparation and sequencing were carried out by different laboratories using diverse techniques. Each donor's leukapheresis produced roughly between about 0.8 and 10 billion PBMCs. Study-wide findings and limitations: Naive subsets generally had larger estimated clonotype richness than memory subsets did. Even with the large sequencing depth, rarefaction of the sorted-subset datasets indicated that sequencing was incomplete. Roughly 5% of naive CD4, around 3.6% of naive CD8, 2.3% of memory CD4, and 0.4% of memory CD8 clonotypes were shared across several donors. Compared with non-shared clonotypes, clonotypes shared by all four sorted-subset donors had higher generation probabilities. Based on pairwise subsampling, the degree of clonotype sharing among donors was expected to be affected by sequencing depth. Because the study included only a small number of donors, the genetic and exposure-history diversity represented was limited. Sampling was limited to blood, and TCR repertoires in tissue likely differ from TCR repertoires in blood.

CDR1 SGHTA and CDR2 FQGNSA are derived from the germline V gene. The CDR3 numbers 14 residues from cysteine through phenylalanine. CDR3 DNA is the only sequence kept; it has 42 bases, read in frame from the first base. Ends trimmed: V by 5 bases, J by 5 bases; bases unmatched to a gene: 6. Using the deep immunoSEQ assay, TCR CDR3 regions were amplified from genomic DNA by multiplex PCR. For each cell subset, the extracted genomic DNA was distributed evenly across all wells of several immunoSEQ 96-well plates, and each plate served as one replicate. Each replicate PCR for sorted subsets received about 0.2 ug genomic DNA, equal to about 29,000 T cell genomes. Purified libraries were measured with a Qubit 3.0 fluorometer, size-checked on a Bioanalyzer 2100, and measured again with the KAPA Library Quantification kit. Every immunoSEQ 96-well plate was sequenced on a separate single-read 150-cycle Illumina NextSeq 550 flow cell. The study's processing was this. Because only junctional sequences without quality scores were contained in the immunoSEQ output, filtering matching that applied to full-length reads could not be performed. Sequences were annotated with PyIR, a Python wrapper for IgBLAST v1.9, and V/J genes and CDR3 were assigned using IMGT germline references. Reads with weak V/J assignments (E-value above 1e-6), missing CDR3, stop codons, out-of-frame junctions, or ambiguous translated residues were removed. V3J clonotypes were defined by identical inferred V gene, J gene, and CDR3 amino acid sequence. Percentage overlap between repertoires was computed as shared unique clonotypes divided by the size of the smaller repertoire. Three approaches were used to assess repertoire richness: RTK rarefaction, the Chao1 estimator, and Recon v2.1 estimates of unobserved clonotypes. For all TCRbeta clonotypes obtained by the gDNA method from a few donors, generation probabilities were computed with OLGA. The table was pulled from immuneACCESS by TCRdb, which kept in-frame rearrangements only. Such tables lose some clones; where checked, under half of the loss comes from unresolved V genes, and the rest has no known cause. That table is the source of V, J and clone size, and D and trimming were worked out from the DNA. The sample table records around 2.3 million clones; under 97% of these occur just once. Of the sample, 0.1% to 0.15% falls within the top ten clones.

This receptor was identified in a young man in good health. This receptor chain uses TRBV7-2 and TRBJ2-5; the junction holds 9 bases that match TRBD1. The sample was naive CD4+ T cells sorted from blood. Per the publication, the cell subset or site label means: CD45RA+ positively selected. The CDR3 in this case is CASSLGTGKETQYF. At the DNA level, the sequence is TGTGCCAGCAGCCTCGGGACAGGGAAGGAGACCCAGTACTTC.